This TCR beta chain was documented in a study of identifying expanded T cells in peripheral blood. Regarding this clone: The target antigen is unknown.

Assay used: immunoSEQ multiplex PCR; TCRdb lists only in-frame clones, some missing. Among around 75,000 clones listed, 90% were seen once. V lost 0 bases and J lost 6; bases outside the gene matches: 9. The CDR3 runs to 16 residues. Germline V gene data show CDR1 as LNHNV and CDR2 as YYDKDF (reference sequence). Overall study findings and caveats: About 1.3 clones differed between technical replicates, versus about 17 and 20 over time.

The sequence was obtained from a person aged 18 to 75 in good health. The sequencing sample was made of blood. The chain carries TRBV15 and TRBJ2-7, with 9 bases lining up with TRBD2. Here the CDR3 DNA reads TGTGCCACCAGCAGAGAGCGATTAGCGGGAGCCTCCGAGCAGTACTTC. Its translation: CATSRERLAGASEQYF.